This T cell receptor beta chain originates from a study of regulatory T cells in long-lasting Graves disease. This clonotype was seen ten or more times. The antigen is unknown. The sample's time point: persistent/refractory GD, antithyroid drugs over 5 years with positive TRAb. RNA from PBMCs was the source of the TCR library. An endocrinology unit in Xi'an, China, supplied the patients. Study-level findings and limits: Study of thyroid tissue was not done, with only peripheral blood studied. Accuracy could have been hurt by small sample size.

The germline CDR1 and CDR2 sequences are LNHNV and YYDKDF (reference sequence). This CDR3 region has 14 residues. The V end lost 1 base, the J end lost 3 bases, and 10 bases lay between the germline ends. The TCR beta library used iRepertoire HTBI primers with Arm-PCR amplification of CDR3. One entry per CDR3 protein results from TCRdb running MiXCR on the multiplex PCR reads. The sample lists a few hundred thousand distinct CDR3 sequences, about a quarter occurring once. Sequences were derived from peripheral blood mononuclear cells (PBMCs), sampled when the disease was refractory, from a patient treated with antithyroid drugs. The gene calls are TRBV15 and TRBJ2-7; D not resolved. The TCR sequence derives from a female donor with Graves disease. The CDR3 loop reads CATSRVAGDYEQYF. Written as DNA, the CDR3 is TGTGCCACCAGCAGAGTAGCAGGAGACTACGAGCAGTACTTC.